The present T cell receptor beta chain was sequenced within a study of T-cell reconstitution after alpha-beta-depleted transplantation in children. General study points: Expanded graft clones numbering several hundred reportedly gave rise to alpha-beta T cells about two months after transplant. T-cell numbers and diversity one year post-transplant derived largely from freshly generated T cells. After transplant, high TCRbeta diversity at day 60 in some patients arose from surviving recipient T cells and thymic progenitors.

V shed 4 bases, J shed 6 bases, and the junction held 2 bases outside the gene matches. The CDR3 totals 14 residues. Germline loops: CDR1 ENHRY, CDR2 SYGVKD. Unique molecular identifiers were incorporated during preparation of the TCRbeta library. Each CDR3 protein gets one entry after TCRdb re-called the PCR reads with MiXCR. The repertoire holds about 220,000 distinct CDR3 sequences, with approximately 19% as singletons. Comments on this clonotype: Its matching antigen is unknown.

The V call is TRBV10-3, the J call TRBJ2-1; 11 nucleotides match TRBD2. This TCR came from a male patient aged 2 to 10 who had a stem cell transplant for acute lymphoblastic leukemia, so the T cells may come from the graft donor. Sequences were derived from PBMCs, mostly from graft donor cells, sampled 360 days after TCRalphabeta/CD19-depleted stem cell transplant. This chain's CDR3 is CAISAGLAVNEQFF. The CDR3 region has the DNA TGTGCCATCAGTGCGGGACTAGCGGTCAATGAGCAGTTCTTC.